The T cell receptor beta chain described here comes from a study of blood T cell repertoires in COVID-19. Study-level background: The United States, Italy and Spain provided the acute and convalescent COVID-19 samples. In each case, the material was cDNA or gDNA derived from T cells, B-cell-depleted T cells, or PBMCs.

This clone appeared a single time. Using immunoSEQ multiplex PCR, the repertoire was profiled, and TCRdb retains in-frame clones only, with some absent. Among under 300,000 clones listed, about 89% were seen once. This CDR3 is 15 amino acids long. Trimming shortened V by 1 base and J by 5 bases, and 12 bases separated the two germline ends. The germline CDR1 and CDR2 sequences are MNHNS and SASEGT. Cohorts were based on clinical histories the participants reported. Donors in Cohort 3 who had recovered were those with two negative PCRs, healthcare professional clearance, or resolution of their symptoms.

The sequencing sample was made of PBMCs or T cells enriched from blood (not recorded which). The rearrangement links TRBV6-1 to TRBJ1-5; D remains ambiguous. This receptor was obtained from a woman aged 18-29 years who had recovered from COVID-19. The CDR3 spells CASSEGMGAYQPQHF. The CDR3 nucleotides are TGTGCCAGCAGTGAAGGGATGGGCGCGTATCAGCCCCAGCATTTT.